One and the same sample provided the 17 T cell receptor beta chains below, sequenced in a study of blood T cell repertoires in COVID-19. Data came from immunoSEQ multiplex PCR; TCRdb stores just in-frame clones and leaves some out. The sample lists about 230,000 clones, about nine tenths occurring once. The specimen sequenced was PBMCs or T cells enriched from blood (not recorded which). Source of these receptors: a man aged 18 to 30 who had recovered from COVID-19.

The genes are TRBV5-1 and TRBJ2-7, with D perhaps matching TRBD2 (6 bases). Germline values: CDR1 SGHRS, CDR2 YFSETQ. Deletions cut 7 bases from V and 1 base from J, with 15 bases between. The CDR3 contains 14 residues. For the CDR3, the DNA is TGCGCCAGCGGAGCTAGCGCGGGGTCCTACGAGCAGTACTTC. Translation gives CASGASAGSYEQYF.

The chain carries TRBV24-1 and TRBJ1-2; D might be TRBD1 (6 bases). This CDR3 comprises 15 residues. In germline, CDR1 is KGHDR, CDR2 SFDVKD. V was cut by 1 base and J by 6 bases, with 14 bases left in between. The CDR3 nucleotides read TGTGCCACCAGTGATTTTGGCGGGGGCATGAATGGCTACACCTTC. The encoded protein is CATSDFGGGMNGYTF.

V is TRBV4-2 and J is TRBJ2-7; TRBD2 matches at 7 bases. Looked up from germline, CDR1 is LGHNA and CDR2 is YNFKEQ. V was clipped by 0 bases and J by 4 bases; unmatched bases: 6. This CDR3 spans 15 amino acids. In DNA form, the CDR3 reads TGTGCCAGCAGCCAAGAAGCGGGATCGAGGTACGAGCAGTACTTC. It encodes CASSQEAGSRYEQYF.

V gene TRBV4-2 combines with J gene TRBJ1-1; D ambiguous. The CDR3 loop spans 15 amino acids. V gave up 4 bases and J gave up 1 base, with 13 bases separating them. Germline CDR1 is LGHNA and CDR2 is YNFKEQ. CDR3 bases: TGTGCCAGCAGCCCCTCCAGGTGGGCGAACACTGAAGCTTTCTTT. This sequence encodes CASSPSRWANTEAFF.

The chain's CDR3 is CASSQDFPSGPGETQYF. DNA of the CDR3: TGTGCCAGCAGCCAAGATTTCCCTAGCGGGCCCGGGGAGACCCAGTACTTC. This chain joins TRBV4-2 and TRBJ2-5, with TRBD2 matching 8 bases. The V gene end was trimmed by 0 bases and the J gene end by 5 bases; junction bases not matched to a gene: 11. CDR3 size: 17 residues. The V gene's germline CDR1 is LGHNA and CDR2 YNFKEQ.

This clone has only one observation. The J gene is TRBJ1-5, the V gene TRBV28; D perhaps matches TRBD1 (6 bases). Between the trimmed V and J ends, which lost 10 bases and 0 bases, there was a span of 10 bases. Germline lookup yields CDR1 MDHEN and CDR2 SYDVKM. The CDR3 covers 13 residues. The CDR3 DNA is TGTGCCACCAACAGGGATAGCAATCAGCCCCAGCATTTT. Translated, it gives CATNRDSNQPQHF.

The chain couples TRBV7-6 to TRBJ2-1; 7 nucleotides match TRBD2. V dropped 5 bases and J dropped 1; count of bases not matched to a gene: 8. Germline CDR1 reads SGHVS; CDR2 reads FNYEAQ. The CDR3 totals 16 residues. In nucleotides, the CDR3 is TGTGCCAGCAGCCCAGTTATCGGGGGGTCCTACAATGAGCAGTTCTTC. Protein sequence: CASSPVIGGSYNEQFF.

The chain recombines TRBV19 with TRBJ1-2; D is undetermined. Trimming stripped 3 bases from V and 3 bases from J, with 14 bases between. Germline CDR1 reads LNHDA; CDR2 reads SQIVND (reference sequence). CDR3 length: 15 amino acids. DNA of the CDR3: TGTGCCAGTAGTATTATTGTTGCGGGTGACTATGGCTACACCTTC. Translating it yields CASSIIVAGDYGYTF.

The J gene is TRBJ2-1, the V gene TRBV24-1; no clear D gene. With 8 bases removed from V and 5 bases from J, the gap between germline ends came to 6 bases. The germline V gene has CDR1 KGHDR and CDR2 SFDVKD. There are 11 residues in the CDR3. The DNA of the CDR3 is TGTGCCACCACGGGTCACAATGAGCAGTTCTTC. Its protein is CATTGHNEQFF.

The V call is TRBV12-3 or TRBV12-4, the J call TRBJ1-5; D remains unclear. There are 13 residues in the CDR3. The germline V and J ends were trimmed by 7 bases and 7 bases, with 14 bases remaining between them. The CDR3 nucleotides read TGTGCCAGCACCCCCGAGGGTTGGCAGCCCCAGCATTTT. This sequence encodes CASTPEGWQPQHF.

This clone came up a few times. CDR3 in DNA: TGTGCCAGCACCACTCCCGAGGCAGGGCGGTATGGAAACACCATATATTTT. Protein: CASTTPEAGRYGNTIYF. The chain has TRBV2 and TRBJ1-3; D may be TRBD1 (5 bases). CDR3 length: 17 amino acids. The V end was cut by 7 bases, the J end by 3 bases, with 22 bases between. The germline CDR1 and CDR2 sequences are SNHLY and FYNNEI.

The gene calls are TRBV27 and TRBJ1-2; D gene ambiguous. CDR1 and CDR2 from the germline V gene are MNHEY and SMNVEV (reference sequence). The CDR3 contains 15 residues. Between the trimmed V and J ends, which lost 5 bases and 4 bases, there was a span of 17 bases. The CDR3 region has the DNA TGTGCCAGCAGTACTAGTCCGGGAGTTAGCTATGGCTACACCTTC. Encoded protein: CASSTSPGVSYGYTF.

The chain carries TRBV7-2 and TRBJ2-7; TRBD2 aligns across 8 bases. The CDR3 runs to 14 residues. Germline V CDR1 and CDR2: SGHTA, FQGNSA. V lost 2 bases to trimming and J lost 8 bases; unmatched junction nucleotides: 8. The chain's CDR3 is CASSLMGLDVQQYF. The CDR3 bases are TGTGCCAGCAGCTTAATGGGACTAGATGTGCAGCAGTACTTC.

This chain links TRBV2 with TRBJ2-3; D is perhaps TRBD2 (6 bases). V lost 3 bases, J lost 1 base, and 11 bases lay in between. The germline gives CDR1 SNHLY, CDR2 FYNNEI. The length of the CDR3 is 15 residues. The CDR3 sequence: CASSDWGEGTDTQYF. CDR3 DNA: TGTGCCAGCAGTGATTGGGGGGAAGGCACAGATACGCAGTATTTT.

The rearrangement uses TRBV27 and TRBJ1-4, with 7 bases fitting TRBD1. Trimming removed 6 bases from V and 4 bases from J; junction bases left unmatched: 5. This CDR3 comprises 14 residues. The germline CDR1 and CDR2 sequences are MNHEY and SMNVEV (reference sequence). The CDR3 region is CASRPGQYNEKLFF. The CDR3 nucleotides are TGTGCCAGCAGACCGGGACAGTATAATGAAAAACTGTTTTTT.

The V call is TRBV21-1, the J call TRBJ1-5; TRBD1, the D gene given by the table, was not confirmed from the DNA. TRBV21-1 is described as a pseudogene. The CDR3 totals 11 residues. The DNA for the CDR3 is TGTGCCAGCAGCAACCCACAGCCCCAGCATTTT. Translation gives CASSNPQPQHF.

This clone was detected once. This chain uses TRBV3-1 (or the pseudogene TRBV3-2) with TRBJ1-1; D gene unclear. CDR1 and CDR2 from the germline V gene are LGHDT and YNNKEL (reference sequence). The CDR3 totals 15 residues. With 1 base removed from V and 0 bases from J, the gap between germline ends came to 9 bases. CDR3: CASSQGARMNTEAFF. CDR3 in DNA: TGTGCCAGCAGCCAAGGGGCCAGAATGAACACTGAAGCTTTCTTT.